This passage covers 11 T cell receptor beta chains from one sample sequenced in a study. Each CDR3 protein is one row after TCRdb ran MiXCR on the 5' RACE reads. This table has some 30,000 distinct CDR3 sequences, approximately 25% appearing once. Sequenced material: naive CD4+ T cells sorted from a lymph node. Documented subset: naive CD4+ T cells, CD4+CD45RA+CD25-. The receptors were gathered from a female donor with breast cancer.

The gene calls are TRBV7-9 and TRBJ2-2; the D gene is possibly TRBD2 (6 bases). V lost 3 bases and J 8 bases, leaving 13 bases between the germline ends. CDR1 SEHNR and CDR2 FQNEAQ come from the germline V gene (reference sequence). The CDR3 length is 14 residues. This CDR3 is CASSLDSGLGELFF. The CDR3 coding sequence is TGTGCCAGCAGCTTGGATAGCGGTCTAGGGGAGCTGTTTTTT.

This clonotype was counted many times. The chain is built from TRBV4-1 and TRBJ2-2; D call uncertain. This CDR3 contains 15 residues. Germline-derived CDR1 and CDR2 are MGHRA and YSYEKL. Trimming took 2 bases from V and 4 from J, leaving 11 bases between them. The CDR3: CASSQPLTGTGELFF. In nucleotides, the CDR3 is TGCGCCAGCAGCCAACCCTTGACGGGCACCGGGGAGCTGTTTTTT.

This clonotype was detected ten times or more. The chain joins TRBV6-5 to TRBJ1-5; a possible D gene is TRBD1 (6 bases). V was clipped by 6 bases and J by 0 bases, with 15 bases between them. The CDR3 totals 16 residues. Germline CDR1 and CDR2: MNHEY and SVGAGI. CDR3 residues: CASSPQGPLSNQPQHF. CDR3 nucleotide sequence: TGTGCCAGCAGCCCACAGGGCCCTCTTAGCAATCAGCCCCAGCATTTT.

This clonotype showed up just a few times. The CDR3 sequence: CSATQGPNYGYTF. The CDR3 DNA follows: TGCAGTGCGACTCAGGGTCCTAACTATGGCTACACCTTC. The rearrangement links TRBV20-1 to TRBJ1-2, with D possibly matching TRBD1 (5 bases). CDR1 and CDR2 from the germline V gene are DFQATT and SNEGSKA (reference sequence). V shed 6 bases and J shed 0 bases, with 11 bases lying between them. The CDR3 is made up of 13 amino acids.

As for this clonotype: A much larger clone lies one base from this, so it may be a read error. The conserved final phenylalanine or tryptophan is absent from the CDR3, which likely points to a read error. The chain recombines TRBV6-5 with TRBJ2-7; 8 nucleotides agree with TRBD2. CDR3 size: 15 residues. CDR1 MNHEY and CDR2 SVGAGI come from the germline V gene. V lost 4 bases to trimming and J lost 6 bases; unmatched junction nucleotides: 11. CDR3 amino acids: CASSSPGLVKREQYL. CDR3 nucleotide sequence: TGTGCCAGCAGTTCTCCGGGACTAGTAAAACGCGAGCAGTACCTC.

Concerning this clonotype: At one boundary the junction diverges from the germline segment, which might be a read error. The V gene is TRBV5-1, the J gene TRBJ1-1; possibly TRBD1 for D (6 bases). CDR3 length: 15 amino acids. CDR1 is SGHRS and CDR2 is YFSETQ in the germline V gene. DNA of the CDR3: TGCGCCAGCGGCTTGGGTCACAGGGTAGACACTGAAGCTTTCTTT. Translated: CASGLGHRVDTEAFF.

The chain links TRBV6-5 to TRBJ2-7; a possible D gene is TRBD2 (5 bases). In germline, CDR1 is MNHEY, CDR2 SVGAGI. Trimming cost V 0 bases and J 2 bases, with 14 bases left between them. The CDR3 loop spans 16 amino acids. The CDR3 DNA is TGTGCCAGCAGTTACTCGGGCGAGGGCAGGCCCTACGAGCAGTACTTC. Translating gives CASSYSGEGRPYEQYF.

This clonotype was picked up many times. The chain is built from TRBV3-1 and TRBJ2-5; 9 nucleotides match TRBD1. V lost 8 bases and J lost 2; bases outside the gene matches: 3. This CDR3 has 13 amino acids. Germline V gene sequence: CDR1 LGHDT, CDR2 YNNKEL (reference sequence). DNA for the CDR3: TGTGCCAGCCGGGACAGGGCTCAAGAGACCCAGTACTTC. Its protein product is CASRDRAQETQYF.

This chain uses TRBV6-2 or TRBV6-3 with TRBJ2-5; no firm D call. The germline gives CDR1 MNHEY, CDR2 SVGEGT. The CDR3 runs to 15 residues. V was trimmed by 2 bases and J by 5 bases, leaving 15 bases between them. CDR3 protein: CASSYEFLDGETQYF. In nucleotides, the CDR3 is TGTGCCAGCAGTTACGAGTTCCTAGACGGGGAGACCCAGTACTTC.

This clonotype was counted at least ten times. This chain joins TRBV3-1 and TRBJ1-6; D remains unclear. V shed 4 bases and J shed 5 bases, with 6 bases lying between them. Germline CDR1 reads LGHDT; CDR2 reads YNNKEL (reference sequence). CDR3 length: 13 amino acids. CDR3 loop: CASSPSNNSPLHF. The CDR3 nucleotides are TGTGCCAGCAGCCCCTCTAATAATTCACCCCTCCACTTT.

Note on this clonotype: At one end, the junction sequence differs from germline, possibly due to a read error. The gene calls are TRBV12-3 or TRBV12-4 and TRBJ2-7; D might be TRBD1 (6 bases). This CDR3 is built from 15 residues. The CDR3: CAGSPGRGYRYEQYF. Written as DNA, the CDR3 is TGTGCCGGCAGTCCAGGTAGGGGGTATCGATACGAGCAGTACTTC.